This entry lists 14 T cell receptor beta chains sequenced from one sample in a study of vaccination effects on CD4 cells after COVID-19. Within the ViraFEST assay, antigen-specific CD4+ T cells underwent expansion with viral peptide pools prior to sequencing. Culture proceeded for 10 days, and CD4+ T cells were then isolated. The individual was infected with SARS-CoV-2 between March and December 2020, as confirmed by PCR. Their target antigens are unknown. The protocol was immunoSEQ multiplex PCR, while the TCRdb copy is restricted to in-frame clones and leaves out a portion. Of 55,000 to 90,000 clones detected, around 72% appear once; the ten largest clones hold 5%. This specimen was CD4+ T cells from PBMCs cultured with HIV peptides, taken before COVID-19 vaccination. Subset specified: HIV-1 Nef peptide pool negative control/reference culture. The origin of the receptors is a human donor who had a prior SARS-CoV-2 infection.

This chain joins TRBV2 and TRBJ1-4; D gene uncertain. Germline V CDR1 and CDR2: SNHLY, FYNNEI. The V end was cut by 2 bases, the J end by 5 bases, with 12 bases between. The CDR3 spans 15 residues. CDR3: CASSEFGPKNEKLFF. CDR3 nucleotide sequence: TGTGCCAGCAGTGAATTTGGACCGAAAAATGAAAAACTGTTTTTT. Combining the CDR3 with reference TRBV2 and TRBJ1-4 gives the whole variable domain EPEVTQTPSHQVTQMGQEVILRCVPISNHLYFYWYRQILGQKVEFLVSFYNNEISEKSEIFDDQFSVERPDGSNFTLKIRSTKLEDSAMYFCASSEFGPKNEKLFFGSGTQLSVL.

This clone has just a few counts. The chain links TRBV11-3 to TRBJ2-7; 9 positions agree with TRBD1. Losses at the gene ends were 6 bases for V and 1 base for J; bases not matched to a gene: 7. The CDR3 consists of 15 residues. Germline values: CDR1 SGHNT, CDR2 YENEEA. CDR3 residues: CASSNTGTGSYEQYF. The CDR3 coding sequence is TGTGCCAGCAGTAATACCGGGACAGGGTCCTACGAGCAGTACTTC.

This clone was recorded a few times. The rearrangement links TRBV7-8 to TRBJ2-7; 7 nucleotides agree with TRBD1. V shed 1 base, J shed 7 bases, and the junction held 10 bases outside the gene matches. CDR3 length: 15 residues. Germline V gene lookup returns CDR1 SGHVS and CDR2 FQNEAQ. The CDR3 sequence: CASSLGGTAGWEQYF. CDR3 bases: TGTGCCAGCAGCTTAGGAGGGACAGCCGGTTGGGAGCAGTACTTC.

The CDR3 spells CATSKTGTGAKNTEAFF. The DNA of the CDR3 is TGTGCCACCAGTAAAACCGGGACAGGGGCCAAGAACACTGAAGCTTTCTTT. The chain uses TRBV24-1 and TRBJ1-1; TRBD1 aligns across 10 bases. Germline CDR1 is KGHDR and CDR2 is SFDVKD. The CDR3 length is 17 residues. V lost 6 bases to trimming and J lost 1 base; unmatched junction nucleotides: 10.

The CDR3 bases are TGTGCCAGCAGTCAGGGACTTAACTATGGCTACACCTTC. Its translation: CASSQGLNYGYTF. The chain couples TRBV2 to TRBJ1-2; TRBD1 might be the D (5 bases). CDR3 size: 13 residues. V lost 5 bases and J lost 1, with 8 bases in between. Germline-derived CDR1 and CDR2 are SNHLY and FYNNEI.

The chain links TRBV5-6 to TRBJ1-2; 7 nucleotides agree with TRBD1. Germline V lookup: CDR1 SGHDT, CDR2 YYEEEE. CDR3 length: 12 amino acids. With V trimmed by 4 bases and J by 6 bases, 3 bases remained unmatched. CDR3 residues: CASSPDRDGYTF. The DNA for the CDR3 is TGTGCCAGCAGCCCCGACAGGGATGGCTACACCTTC. Looking up the rest from reference TRBV5-6 and TRBJ1-2 gives the full variable domain: DAGVTQSPTHLIKTRGQQVTLRCSPKSGHDTVSWYQQALGQGPQFIFQYYEEEERQRGNFPDRFSGHQFPNYSSELNVNALLLGDSALYLCASSPDRDGYTFGSGTRLTVV.

In DNA, the CDR3 is TGTGCCACCAGCAGAGACGAACGGGGCGTCCCCTACAATGAGCAGTTCTTC. Its protein is CATSRDERGVPYNEQFF. The rearrangement joins TRBV15 to TRBJ2-1; D possibly matches TRBD1 or TRBD2 (5 bases each). CDR1 is LNHNV, CDR2 YYDKDF, per germline (reference sequence). The CDR3 contains 17 residues. V was cut by 0 bases and J by 2 bases, with 14 bases left in between. The full variable domain, with the rest looked up from reference TRBV15 and TRBJ2-1, is DAMVIQNPRYQVTQFGKPVTLSCSQTLNHNVMYWYQQKSSQAPKLLFHYYDKDFNNEADTPDNFQSRRPNTSFCFLDIRSPGLGDTAMYLCATSRDERGVPYNEQFFGPGTRLTVL.

The genes are TRBV5-1 and TRBJ2-7; D is uncertain. The germline gives CDR1 SGHRS, CDR2 YFSETQ. The germline V and J ends were trimmed by 0 bases and 2 bases, with 9 bases remaining between them. The CDR3 spans 14 residues. The CDR3 region is CASSLGAGPYEQYF. The CDR3, as DNA: TGCGCCAGCAGCTTGGGGGCAGGTCCCTACGAGCAGTACTTC.

The chain carries TRBV27 and TRBJ2-1, with 10 bases fitting TRBD1. The length of the CDR3 is 15 residues. V lost 5 bases to trimming and J lost 3 bases; unmatched junction nucleotides: 4. The germline V gene encodes CDR1 MNHEY and CDR2 SMNVEV (reference sequence). CDR3 nucleotide sequence: TGTGCCAGCAGTCGACAGGGGGCGTTCTACAATGAGCAGTTCTTC. Residues: CASSRQGAFYNEQFF.

The J gene is TRBJ1-4, the V gene TRBV7-9; no clear D gene. CDR3 length: 13 amino acids. Germline V gene sequence: CDR1 SEHNR, CDR2 FQNEAQ (reference sequence). V was clipped by 8 bases and J by 3 bases, with 10 bases between them. The CDR3 spells CASSAVSNEKLFF. The DNA for the CDR3 is TGTGCCAGCTCGGCGGTTTCTAATGAAAAACTGTTTTTT.

This clone was picked up a small number of times. The chain links TRBV2 to TRBJ1-6, with 8 nucleotides matching TRBD1. This CDR3 is 16 amino acids long. Per germline, CDR1 SNHLY and CDR2 FYNNEI. The V segment lost 0 bases and the J segment 14 bases; nucleotides outside the gene matches: 12. DNA for the CDR3: TGTGCCAGCAGTGAAGCGCTTCGGGACAGGAGGGACGCCCTCCACTTT. Its translation: CASSEALRDRRDALHF.

The rearrangement uses TRBV30 and TRBJ1-4; TRBD1 might be the D (6 bases). The V end lost 2 bases, the J end lost 7 bases, and 14 bases lay between the germline ends. The CDR3 is 14 residues long. From germline, CDR1 is GTSNPN and CDR2 SVGIG (reference sequence). The CDR3 protein is CAWSPRGSGEKLFF. The CDR3 DNA sequence: TGTGCCTGGAGTCCGAGGGGGTCCGGTGAAAAACTGTTTTTT. Based on the CDR3 plus reference TRBV30 and TRBJ1-4, the full variable domain is SQTIHQWPATLVQPVGSPLSLECTVEGTSNPNLYWYRQAAGRGLQLLFYSVGIGQISSEVPQNLSASRPQDRQFILSSKKLLLSDSGFYLCAWSPRGSGEKLFFGSGTQLSVL.

This chain uses TRBV28 with TRBJ2-5, with D maybe TRBD2 (6 bases). CDR3 length equals 15 residues. Germline-derived CDR1 and CDR2 are MDHEN and SYDVKM. V was clipped by 4 bases and J by 5 bases, with 17 bases between them. Here the CDR3 reads CASSSGGWAGETQYF. The CDR3 bases are TGTGCCAGCAGTTCCGGGGGTTGGGCGGGGGAGACCCAGTACTTC.

CDR3 nucleotide sequence: TGTGCCAGCAGCATACTAGCGGGAGCCTACAATGAGCAGTTCTTC. It codes for CASSILAGAYNEQFF. This chain links TRBV9 with TRBJ2-1, with 11 bases identical to TRBD2. The V and J ends lost 4 bases and 2 bases, in that order; junction bases with no gene match: 2. Germline V gene sequence: CDR1 SGDLS, CDR2 YYNGEE. The CDR3 is 15 residues long.